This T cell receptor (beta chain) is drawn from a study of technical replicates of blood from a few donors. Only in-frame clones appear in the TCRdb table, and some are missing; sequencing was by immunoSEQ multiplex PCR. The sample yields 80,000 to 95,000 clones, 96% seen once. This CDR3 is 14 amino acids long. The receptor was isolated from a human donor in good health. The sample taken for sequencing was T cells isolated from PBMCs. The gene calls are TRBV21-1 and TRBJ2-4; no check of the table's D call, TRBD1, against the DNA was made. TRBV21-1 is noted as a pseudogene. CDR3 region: CASSREGDRNIQYF. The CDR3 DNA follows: TGTGCCAGCAGCAGAGAGGGGGACAGAAACATTCAGTACTTC.